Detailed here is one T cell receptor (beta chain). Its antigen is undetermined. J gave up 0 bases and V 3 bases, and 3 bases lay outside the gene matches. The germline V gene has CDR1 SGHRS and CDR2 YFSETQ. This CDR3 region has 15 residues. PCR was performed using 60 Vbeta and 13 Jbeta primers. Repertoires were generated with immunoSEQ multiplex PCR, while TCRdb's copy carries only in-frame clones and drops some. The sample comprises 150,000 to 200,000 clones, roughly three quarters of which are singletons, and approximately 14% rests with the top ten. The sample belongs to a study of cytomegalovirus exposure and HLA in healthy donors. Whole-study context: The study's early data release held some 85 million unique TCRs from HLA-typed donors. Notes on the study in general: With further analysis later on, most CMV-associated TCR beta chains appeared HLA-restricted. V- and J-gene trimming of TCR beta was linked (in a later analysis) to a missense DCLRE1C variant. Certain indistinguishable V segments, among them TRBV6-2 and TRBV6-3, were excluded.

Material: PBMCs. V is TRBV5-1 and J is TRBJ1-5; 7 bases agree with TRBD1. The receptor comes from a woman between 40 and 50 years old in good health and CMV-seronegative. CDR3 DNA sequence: TGCGCCAGCAGCTCCACAGGGGATAGCAATCAGCCCCAGCATTTT. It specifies CASSSTGDSNQPQHF.